This TCR beta chain derives from a study of shared clonotypes between healthy human individuals. Study-level results: At large depth, rarefaction still showed sorted-subset sequencing to be incomplete.

The CDR3 extends over 16 amino acids. CDR1 is SGHTA and CDR2 is FQGTGA in the germline V gene. V dropped 6 bases and J dropped 5 bases, with 20 bases sitting between them. Adults of Caucasian background living in Nashville, Tennessee made up all donors. A remark on this clone: Its antigen is unidentified.

The table came from immunoSEQ multiplex PCR; TCRdb's copy has only in-frame clones and leaves some out. This table holds over 2 million clones, 85% to 95% found once. The gene calls are TRBV7-3 and TRBJ2-1; tentatively, D is TRBD2 (7 bases). The clonotype was recovered from a man younger than 35 in good health. Some clones in this sample may be carry-over from other donors' samples. What was sequenced was naive CD4+ T cells from PBMCs. Subset noted: CD45RA+ positively selected. The CDR3 sequence is CASSSGGGGSHNEQFF. For the CDR3, the DNA is TGTGCCAGCAGTTCAGGCGGGGGCGGCTCGCACAATGAGCAGTTCTTC. The entire variable domain, with the rest obtained from reference TRBV7-3 and TRBJ2-1, is as follows: GAGVSQTPSNKVTEKGKYVELRCDPISGHTALYWYRQSLGQGPEFLIYFQGTGAADDSGLPNDRFFAVRPEGSVSTLKIQRTERGDSAVYLCASSSGGGGSHNEQFFGPGTRLTVL.